By proportion, the clone carrying this T cell receptor (beta chain) is medium-sized (0.01 to 0.1%). The junction does not match germline at one end; this may be a read error. The data derive from a study of cytomegalovirus exposure and HLA in healthy donors. From germline, CDR1 is SNHLY and CDR2 FYNNEI. The CDR3 totals 14 residues. Primers for the PCR totalled 60 Vbeta and 13 Jbeta. TCRdb keeps only in-frame clones here, not all; method: immunoSEQ multiplex PCR. The sample consists of around 100,000 clones, over 65% of them appearing once. Material: PBMCs. This chain connects TRBV2 to TRBJ2-1, with D possibly matching TRBD2 (5 bases). The TCR was taken from a female donor in good health and CMV-seropositive. The CDR3 protein is CARSERRPYNEQFF. The CDR3 coding sequence is TGTGCCAGAAGTGAGCGGCGGCCTTACAATGAGCAGTTCTTC.